The 15 T cell receptor beta chains in this list originate from one sample, sequenced in a study of cytomegalovirus exposure and HLA in healthy donors. PCR used 60 Vbeta primers and 13 Jbeta primers. Profiling relied on immunoSEQ multiplex PCR, and the TCRdb table lists in-frame clones only, not all of them. The specimen's table records roughly 42,000 clones. The sequenced material came from PBMCs. These receptors were obtained from a young man in good health and CMV-seronegative.

The V call is TRBV7-2, the J call TRBJ1-6, with D possibly TRBD1 on 5 matching bases. The CDR3 has 16 residues. The V gene lost 2 bases and the J gene lost 8 bases, with 16 bases spanning the gap. Germline assignment: CDR1 SGHTA and CDR2 FQGNSA. The CDR3 DNA reads as TGTGCCAGCAGCTTAAAACTGGCAGGGAATCATTCACCCCTCCACTTT. This codes for CASSLKLAGNHSPLHF.

The chain couples TRBV13 to TRBJ1-1; 7 positions match TRBD1. Germline lookup yields CDR1 PRHDT and CDR2 FYEKMQ (reference sequence). V trimming: 5 bases; J trimming: 11 bases; junction bases outside the gene matches: 11. The CDR3 spans 13 residues. CDR3 sequence reads: CASSPWAGGSAFF. CDR3 coding DNA: TGTGCCAGCAGCCCCTGGGCAGGGGGATCGGCTTTCTTT.

This chain links TRBV5-4 with TRBJ1-6; TRBD1 aligns across 10 bases. The CDR3 loop spans 14 amino acids. V was pared by 6 bases and J by 8 bases, with 5 bases of the junction left unmatched. From germline, CDR1 is SGHNT and CDR2 YYREEE (reference sequence). The CDR3 nucleotides are TGTGCCAGCACCCCCGGGACAGGGGATTCACCCCTCCACTTT. It is translated as CASTPGTGDSPLHF.

This chain joins TRBV4-3 and TRBJ2-7; 9 bases map to TRBD2. This CDR3 spans 16 amino acids. CDR1 LGHNA and CDR2 YSLEER come from the germline V gene. V trimming: 0 bases; J trimming: 2 bases; junction bases outside the gene matches: 5. CDR3: CASSQDLAGGAYEQYF. In DNA, the CDR3 is TGCGCCAGCAGCCAAGACCTGGCGGGAGGGGCCTACGAGCAGTACTTC.

The chain carries TRBV4-1 and TRBJ2-5; TRBD1 might be the D (6 bases). The tail of the sequence fits TRBJ2-7 better, so the J call may be wrong. From germline, CDR1 is MGHRA and CDR2 YSYEKL. The CDR3 is 14 residues long. The CDR3: CASSQAGVKNEQYF. In nucleotides, the CDR3 is TGCGCCAGCAGCCAAGCAGGGGTTAAGAACGAGCAGTACTTC.

The chain uses TRBV5-6 and TRBJ1-1; D remains unclear. Trimming took 3 bases from V and 4 from J, leaving 7 bases between them. Germline lookup yields CDR1 SGHDT and CDR2 YYEEEE. This CDR3 has 12 residues. The CDR3 loop reads CASSWRVTEAFF. For the CDR3, the DNA is TGTGCCAGCAGCTGGCGGGTCACTGAAGCTTTCTTT.

As concerns this clone: The final CDR3 position lacks the conserved phenylalanine or tryptophan, pointing to a likely read error. No DNA is shown, since the ends of the CDR3 on it are uncertain; the CDR3 is the one TCRdb lists. The gene calls are TRBV21-1 and TRBJ2-7; the table's D gene call, TRBD1, was not cross checked with the DNA. TRBV21-1 is termed a pseudogene. The length of the CDR3 is 12 amino acids, counting both ends. The CDR3 here is CASSNPAGDSRL.

This chain uses TRBV6-1 with TRBJ2-7, with a possible D match to TRBD1 (6 bases). V lost 7 bases to trimming and J lost 1 base, with 17 bases between them. The CDR3 runs to 15 residues. Germline values: CDR1 MNHNS, CDR2 SASEGT. CDR3 bases: TGTGCCAGCAACTTTGACAGGTCGGCTTCCTACGAGCAGTACTTC. This translates into CASNFDRSASYEQYF.

This chain joins TRBV19 and TRBJ1-1; 8 nucleotides line up with TRBD1. Unmatched junction bases numbered 2, after V lost 2 bases and J lost 3 bases. The CDR3 has 14 residues. The germline V gene encodes CDR1 LNHDA and CDR2 SQIVND (reference sequence). CDR3 bases: TGTGCCAGTAGTATACAGGGGGCGCACACTGAAGCTTTCTTT. It encodes CASSIQGAHTEAFF.

On this clone: The same CDR3 can be traced to other DNA sequences in this sample. The V call is TRBV6-1, the J call TRBJ1-6; possibly TRBD1 for D (5 bases). This CDR3 has 14 residues. Per the germline V gene, CDR1 is MNHNS and CDR2 is SASEGT. V lost 1 base and J 10 bases, leaving 11 bases between the germline ends. CDR3 coding DNA: TGTGCCAGCAGTGAAGGAGGGGAGGAATCACCCCTCCACTTT. As protein: CASSEGGEESPLHF.

This chain uses TRBV25-1 with TRBJ1-6; D call uncertain. V lost 4 bases to trimming and J lost 7 bases, with 11 bases between them. Per the germline V gene, CDR1 is MGHDK and CDR2 is SYGVNS. The CDR3 extends over 14 amino acids. CDR3: CASSGPGGNSPLHF. CDR3 nucleotides: TGTGCCAGCAGTGGACCGGGTGGAAATTCACCCCTCCACTTT. Combining the CDR3 with reference TRBV25-1 and TRBJ1-6 gives the whole variable domain EADIYQTPRYLVIGTGKKITLECSQTMGHDKMYWYQQDPGMELHLIHYSYGVNSTEKGDLSSESTVSRIRTEHFPLTLESARPSHTSQYLCASSGPGGNSPLHFGNGTRLTVT.

The chain carries TRBV30 and TRBJ1-1; the D is unclear. This CDR3 region has 12 residues. V was clipped by 0 bases and J by 8 bases, with 10 bases between them. Germline V CDR1 and CDR2: GTSNPN, SVGIG (reference sequence). In nucleotides, the CDR3 is TGTGCCTGGAGTGTACTATGGGAGGAAGCTTTCTTT. Translated: CAWSVLWEEAFF.

The rearrangement joins TRBV7-9 to TRBJ1-2; 8 positions agree with TRBD1. Germline V gene sequence: CDR1 SEHNR, CDR2 FQNEAQ (reference sequence). The V and J ends lost 1 base and 8 bases, in that order; junction bases with no gene match: 6. The CDR3 runs 14 residues. CDR3 DNA: TGTGCCAGCAGCTTAGGCAGGGGGCCTGGAGGCTACACCTTC. Translation: CASSLGRGPGGYTF.

V usage is TRBV18 and J usage is TRBJ2-5, with TRBD2 as a possible D gene (5 bases). The CDR3 length is 15 residues. CDR1 and CDR2 (germline): KGHSH, LQKENI. Trimming cost V 5 bases and J 4 bases, with 17 bases left between them. CDR3 sequence (DNA): TGTGCCAGCTCATCTGATCTACCAGAGGGAGAGACCCAGTACTTC. Amino acids: CASSSDLPEGETQYF.

The chain is built from TRBV5-6 and TRBJ1-2; a possible D gene is TRBD1 (5 bases). Trimming removed 2 bases from V and 4 bases from J, with 12 bases in between. The germline gives CDR1 SGHDT, CDR2 YYEEEE. This CDR3 is 14 amino acids long. CDR3 sequence (DNA): TGTGCCAGCAGCTTACTGACAGCTACCTATGGCTACACCTTC. This encodes CASSLLTATYGYTF.